The 21 T cell receptor beta chains in this list originate from one sample, sequenced in a study of regulatory T cells in long-lasting Graves disease. Libraries of TCR beta came from iRepertoire HTBI primers plus Arm-PCR of CDR3 regions. TCRdb re-called the multiplex PCR reads with MiXCR, one entry per CDR3 protein. The table records about 520,000 distinct CDR3 sequences, around 12% of them present only once. Time point reported: newly diagnosed GD, antithyroid drugs for less than 3 months. With RNA extracted from PBMCs as input, the TCR library was made. These data also formed part of another study, on T cells in Graves' hyperthyroidism and ophthalmopathy.

This sample comprised peripheral blood mononuclear cells (PBMCs), obtained at new diagnosis, from a patient treated with antithyroid drugs. The receptors originated from a woman aged 25 to 45 with Graves disease.

This clonotype was seen many times. V usage is TRBV28 and J usage is TRBJ2-3; D is ambiguous. Trimming took off 4 bases at V and 11 bases at J, with 28 bases between the two ends. This CDR3 comprises 17 residues. Germline CDR1 is MDHEN and CDR2 is SYDVKM. This chain's CDR3 is CASSSGGPTQNPKGQYF. In nucleotides, the CDR3 is TGTGCCAGCAGTTCGGGTGGCCCTACCCAGAACCCTAAGGGGCAGTATTTT.

This clonotype was seen at least ten times. The J gene is TRBJ1-2, the V gene TRBV6-1; no reliable D call. The CDR3 is made up of 15 amino acids. Germline CDR1 and CDR2: MNHNS and SASEGT. V lost 7 bases and J lost 4, with 19 bases in between. CDR3 sequence: CASKDSVGNSYGYTF. CDR3 coding DNA: TGTGCCAGCAAGGACTCGGTTGGGAACTCCTATGGCTACACCTTC.

This clonotype has more than one count but fewer than ten. Here the CDR3 DNA reads TGCGCCAGCAGCTTCTCGGCGGGAGGGTTCTATGAGCAGTTCTTC. The encoded protein is CASSFSAGGFYEQFF. The gene calls are TRBV5-1 and TRBJ2-1; 9 nucleotides align to TRBD2. Germline V gene data show CDR1 as SGHRS and CDR2 as YFSETQ. V lost 2 bases and J lost 8; bases outside the gene matches: 8. This CDR3 comprises 15 residues. Complete variable domain (other parts from reference TRBV5-1 and TRBJ2-1): KAGVTQTPRYLIKTRGQQVTLSCSPISGHRSVSWYQQTPGQGLQFLFEYFSETQRNKGNFPGRFSGRQFSNSRSEMNVSTLELGDSALYLCASSFSAGGFYEQFFGPGTRLTVL.

The table lists this clonotype with a few counts. The J gene is TRBJ1-2, the V gene TRBV7-9, with D hard to call. Trimming pared 3 bases from V and 3 bases from J, leaving 11 bases between. Germline assignment: CDR1 SEHNR and CDR2 FQNEAQ (reference sequence). The CDR3 runs to 14 residues. For the CDR3, the DNA is TGTGCCAGCAGCTTTCCCCTCGGGGACTATGGCTACACCTTC. Its translation: CASSFPLGDYGYTF.

Details on this clonotype: Being one base from a much bigger clone, this may be a read error. This chain links TRBV9 with TRBJ2-1; 13 nucleotides line up with TRBD2. CDR1 and CDR2 (germline): SGDLS, YYNGEE. The CDR3 loop spans 16 amino acids. The CDR3 DNA reads as TGTGCCAGCAGCGCTCAACCGGGACTAGCGGGGAATGAGCGGTTCTTC. Translated, it gives CASSAQPGLAGNERFF.

This clonotype was counted ten times or more. The chain links TRBV15 to TRBJ2-5; the D gene is possibly TRBD2 (5 bases). From germline, CDR1 is LNHNV and CDR2 YYDKDF (reference sequence). V lost 1 base to trimming and J lost 4 bases, with 19 bases between them. The CDR3 loop spans 17 amino acids. The CDR3 spells CATSRGPSTGWSETQYF. The CDR3, as DNA: TGTGCCACCAGCAGAGGACCCAGCACGGGATGGTCAGAGACCCAGTACTTC.

Details on this clonotype: It is likely a read error, because the conserved phenylalanine at the end of the CDR3 is missing. The CDR3 is CASRRDSFTEAFL. CDR3 DNA: TGTGCCAGCAGACGGGACAGCTTCACTGAAGCTTTCCTT. V gene TRBV28 combines with J gene TRBJ1-1; 7 nucleotides match TRBD1. The CDR3 sequence is 13 residues long. Germline CDR1 MDHEN, CDR2 SYDVKM. V shed 6 bases, J shed 4 bases, and the junction held 5 bases outside the gene matches.

The CDR3 DNA sequence: TGTGCCAGCAGCTTGAGGGCAGAGAATCAGCCCCAGCATTTT. Translating it yields CASSLRAENQPQHF. J is TRBJ1-5 and V is TRBV5-6, with unresolved D. Per the germline V gene, CDR1 is SGHDT and CDR2 is YYEEEE. This CDR3 contains 14 residues. The ends were cut back, 1 base at V and 4 bases at J, with 9 bases in the middle.

A remark on this clonotype: A junction end diverges from the germline sequence, so it may reflect a read error. V and J are TRBV12-3 or TRBV12-4 and TRBJ1-1, with D possibly being TRBD1 (6 bases). The length of the CDR3 is 14 residues. CDR3 in DNA: TGTGTCAGCAGTTTGGACCAGGGGAACACTGAGGCTTTCTTT. Its protein is CVSSLDQGNTEAFF.

The table lists this clonotype with many counts. The rearrangement uses TRBV29-1 and TRBJ1-2; TRBD1 is a possible D gene (5 bases). CDR1 is SQVTM, CDR2 ANQGSEA, per germline. The CDR3 covers 13 residues. Trimming took off 8 bases at V and 4 bases at J, with 17 bases between the two ends. In DNA, the CDR3 is TGCAGCACTGGGGCCACTAATTCCTATGGCTACACCTTC. Translation: CSTGATNSYGYTF.

This sequence joins TRBV15 and TRBJ2-7, with no clear D. CDR3 size: 15 residues. The V end was cut by 0 bases, the J end by 4 bases, with 13 bases between. Per the germline V gene, CDR1 is LNHNV and CDR2 is YYDKDF (reference sequence). The CDR3 DNA follows: TGTGCCACCAGCAGAGAGAGAAAGGTAGCTTACGAGCAGTACTTC. Its protein is CATSRERKVAYEQYF.

This clonotype was detected many times. The chain combines TRBV11-2 with TRBJ2-7; 7 positions match TRBD1. J gave up 3 bases and V 7 bases, and 9 bases lay outside the gene matches. There are 14 residues in the CDR3. The germline V gene encodes CDR1 SGHAT and CDR2 FQNNGV. The CDR3: CASKHRGPNYEQYF. CDR3 DNA: TGTGCCAGCAAACACAGGGGACCGAACTACGAGCAGTACTTC.

The table lists this clonotype with many counts. The J gene is TRBJ2-5, the V gene TRBV24-1; 10 bases are shared with TRBD1. V trimming: 2 bases; J trimming: 7 bases; junction bases outside the gene matches: 12. Germline assignment: CDR1 KGHDR and CDR2 SFDVKD. There are 17 residues in the CDR3. This CDR3 reads CATSDSLGQGTAGTQYF. The CDR3, as DNA: TGTGCCACCAGTGATTCTCTGGGACAGGGGACGGCGGGGACCCAGTACTTC.

In the case of this clonotype: A read error is likely, as this CDR3 ends without the conserved phenylalanine or tryptophan. The chain carries TRBV3-1 and TRBJ2-6, with TRBD2 as a possible D gene (5 bases). This CDR3 comprises 16 residues. Deletions cut 0 bases from V and 1 base from J, with 7 bases between. CDR1 is LGHDT and CDR2 is YNNKEL in the germline V gene (reference sequence). DNA of the CDR3: TGTGCCAGCAGCCAAGATGGAGGATCTGGGGCCAACGTCCTGACTCTC. It encodes CASSQDGGSGANVLTL.

The rearrangement uses TRBV2 and TRBJ2-7, with TRBD1 matching 7 bases. The CDR3 runs to 14 residues. Germline V gene data show CDR1 as SNHLY and CDR2 as FYNNEI. V lost 6 bases to trimming and J lost 7 bases; unmatched junction nucleotides: 12. Here the CDR3 reads CASSSGTEYFEQYF. DNA of the CDR3: TGTGCCAGCAGCTCCGGGACAGAGTATTTTGAGCAGTACTTC.

The sample holds a few counts of this clonotype. This sequence joins TRBV7-9 and TRBJ2-1; 8 bases align to TRBD1. V dropped 5 bases and J dropped 0; count of bases not matched to a gene: 9. Germline values: CDR1 SEHNR, CDR2 FQNEAQ (reference sequence). This CDR3 contains 17 residues. CDR3 nucleotides: TGTGCCAGCAGCCCAAGACAGGGGAGAGGCTCCTACAATGAGCAGTTCTTC. Protein sequence: CASSPRQGRGSYNEQFF. Full variable domain (missing parts from reference TRBV7-9 and TRBJ2-1): DTGVSQNPRHKITKRGQNVTFRCDPISEHNRLYWYRQTLGQGPEFLTYFQNEAQLEKSRLLSDRFSAERPKGSFSTLEIQRTEQGDSAMYLCASSPRQGRGSYNEQFFGPGTRLTVL.

With respect to this clonotype: This sequence may be a read error, since a much larger clone differs from it by one base. The genes are TRBV27 and TRBJ2-3; D is possibly TRBD2 (5 bases). Germline assignment: CDR1 MNHEY and CDR2 SMNVEV (reference sequence). The CDR3 has 13 amino acids. The CDR3 region is CASGLGLLPTQYF. The CDR3 nucleotides read TGTGCCAGCGGTTTAGGACTCCTTCCTACGCAGTATTTT.

This clonotype was seen ten or more times. The rearrangement joins TRBV14 to TRBJ1-2; D remains ambiguous. The CDR3 totals 16 residues. Trimming took off 0 bases at V and 2 bases at J, with 13 bases between the two ends. Germline V lookup: CDR1 SGHDN, CDR2 FVKESK. CDR3 region: CASSQDLGRANYGYTF. The CDR3 bases are TGTGCCAGCAGCCAAGATTTGGGGAGGGCGAACTATGGCTACACCTTC.

This clonotype has just a few counts. The rearrangement joins TRBV27 to TRBJ2-6; maybe TRBD1 (6 bases). Germline V CDR1 and CDR2: MNHEY, SMNVEV (reference sequence). This CDR3 spans 17 amino acids. The V end was cut by 3 bases, the J end by 0 bases, with 12 bases between. This chain's CDR3 is CASSFRGRSSGANVLTF. As DNA, the CDR3 is TGTGCCAGCAGTTTCAGGGGACGAAGCTCTGGGGCCAACGTCCTGACTTTC.

This clonotype appeared many times. The chain joins TRBV4-2 to TRBJ1-5; D perhaps matches TRBD1 (6 bases). Germline V gives CDR1 LGHNA, CDR2 YNFKEQ. V was cut by 0 bases and J by 4 bases, with 16 bases left in between. This CDR3 is 17 amino acids long. CDR3 loop: CASSQEVWGPRNQPQHF. The CDR3 region has the DNA TGTGCCAGCAGCCAAGAGGTCTGGGGGCCTCGTAATCAGCCCCAGCATTTT.

This clonotype was seen many times. The rearrangement links TRBV12-3 or TRBV12-4 to TRBJ1-5; D not resolved. The CDR3 contains 12 residues. V was cut by 5 bases and J by 10 bases, with 12 bases left in between. The CDR3 bases are TGTGCCAGCAGTCCCGGGGTTCCACCCCAGCATTTT. Its translation: CASSPGVPPQHF.